This T cell receptor (beta chain) was captured by sequencing in a study of T cell repertoires in cytomegalovirus infection. Looking at the study overall: Signatures in public TCR beta sequences pointed to both CMV infection and matching HLA type. Study-wide results and limits: Predominance within the ex vivo response was attributable to HLA-C-restricted CMV-specific TCR beta clonotypes.

This clonotype turned up a few times. The antigen is undetermined. TCRdb reanalysed the reads using MiXCR and keeps one entry per CDR3 protein. This sample has 680,000 or so distinct CDR3 sequences, with roughly a third found just once. Germline CDR1 and CDR2: DFQATT and SNEGSKA (reference sequence). Trimming pared 6 bases from V and 2 bases from J, leaving 17 bases between. The CDR3 is 15 residues long. The sequenced sample was PBMCs. The sequence was obtained from a human donor in good health (CMV status not recorded). Some clones in this sample may be carry-over from other donors' samples. The chain couples TRBV20-1 to TRBJ2-1, with a weak D call TRBD2 (6 bases). The chain's CDR3 is CSAPEGPTTYNEQFF. The DNA of the CDR3 is TGCAGTGCCCCGGAGGGTCCAACAACCTACAATGAGCAGTTCTTC.